This T cell receptor (beta chain) comes out of a study of human T cells and chemical hapten exposure. The time point: healthy volunteer bleed at 2 weeks. Extraction of total RNA was performed on unfractionated whole blood. TCRdb called the RACE reads again in MiXCR, with one record for every CDR3 protein. This sample has around 31,000 distinct CDR3 sequences; 6.5% to 9% occur once, and the top ten carry approximately 9.8%. The CDR3 extends over 15 amino acids. J gave up 0 bases and V 5 bases, and 7 bases lay outside the gene matches. Germline CDR1 and CDR2: SGHRS and YFSETQ. The table lists this clonotype with many counts.

This rearrangement joins TRBV5-1 to TRBJ2-7, with 8 bases that match TRBD2. This sequence originates from a human donor in good health. Some clones in this sample may be carry-over from other donors' samples. Input material: whole blood. DNA for the CDR3: TGCGCCAGCAGATCCGGACTAGCCTTCTCCTACGAGCAGTACTTC. Translated, it gives CASRSGLAFSYEQYF.